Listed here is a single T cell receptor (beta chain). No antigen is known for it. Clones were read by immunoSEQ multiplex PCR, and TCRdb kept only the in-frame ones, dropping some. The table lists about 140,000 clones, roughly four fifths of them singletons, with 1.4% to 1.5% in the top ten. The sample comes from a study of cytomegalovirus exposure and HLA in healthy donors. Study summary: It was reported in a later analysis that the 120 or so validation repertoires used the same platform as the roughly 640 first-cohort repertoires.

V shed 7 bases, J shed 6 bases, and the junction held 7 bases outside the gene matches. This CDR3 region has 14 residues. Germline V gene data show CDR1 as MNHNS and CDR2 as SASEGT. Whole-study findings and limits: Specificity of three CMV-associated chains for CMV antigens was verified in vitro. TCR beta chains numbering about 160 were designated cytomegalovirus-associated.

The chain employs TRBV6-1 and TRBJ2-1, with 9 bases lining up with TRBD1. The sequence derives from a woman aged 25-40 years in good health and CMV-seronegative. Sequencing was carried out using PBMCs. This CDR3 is CASTSWDRVNEQFF. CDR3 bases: TGTGCCAGCACCTCTTGGGACAGGGTCAATGAGCAGTTCTTC.